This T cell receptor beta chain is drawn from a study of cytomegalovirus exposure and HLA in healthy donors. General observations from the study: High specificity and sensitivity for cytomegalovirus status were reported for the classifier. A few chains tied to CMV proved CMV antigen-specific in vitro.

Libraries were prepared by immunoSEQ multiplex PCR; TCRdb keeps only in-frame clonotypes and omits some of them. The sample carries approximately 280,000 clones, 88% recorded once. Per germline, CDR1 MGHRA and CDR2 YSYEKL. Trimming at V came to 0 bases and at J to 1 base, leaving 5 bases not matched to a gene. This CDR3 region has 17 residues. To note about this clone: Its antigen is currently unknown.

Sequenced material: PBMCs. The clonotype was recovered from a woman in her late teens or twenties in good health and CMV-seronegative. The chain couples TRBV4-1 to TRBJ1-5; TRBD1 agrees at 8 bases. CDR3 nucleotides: TGCGCCAGCAGCCAAGATTTTAACAGGGGGAGCAATCAGCCCCAGCATTTT. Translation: CASSQDFNRGSNQPQHF.